The next 10 T cell receptor beta chains were all read from a single sample in a study of PD-L1 blockade in urothelial cancer. Method: immunoSEQ multiplex PCR; TCRdb's copy keeps in-frame clones and lacks some. This table holds 25,000 to 35,000 clones, about 80% found once. As for time point: peripheral blood 6 weeks after treatment start. The input for sequencing was PBMCs, taken around atezolizumab (anti-PD-L1) treatment. All receptors come from an older man with urothelial cancer.

This chain links TRBV19 with TRBJ1-6; 9 bases line up with TRBD1. Germline V gives CDR1 LNHDA, CDR2 SQIVND (reference sequence). Unmatched junction bases numbered 7, after V lost 6 bases and J lost 7 bases. The CDR3 is made up of 15 amino acids. The CDR3 sequence is CASRPGQGVNSPLHF. In DNA, the CDR3 is TGTGCCAGTAGGCCGGGACAGGGAGTGAATTCACCCCTCCACTTT.

The V and J genes are TRBV5-6 and TRBJ2-7, with TRBD1 matching 7 bases. With V trimmed by 6 bases and J by 4 bases, 19 bases remained unmatched. The CDR3 has 17 residues. The germline V gene has CDR1 SGHDT and CDR2 YYEEEE. Here the CDR3 DNA reads TGTGCCAGCACCTTCAGATCGAACCGGGACAGCAAATACGAGCAGTACTTC. It encodes CASTFRSNRDSKYEQYF.

The chain couples TRBV28 to TRBJ2-2; D may be TRBD1 (6 bases). The CDR3 loop spans 17 amino acids. Trimming took off 5 bases at V and 6 bases at J, with 22 bases between the two ends. Germline V CDR1 and CDR2: MDHEN, SYDVKM. The CDR3 DNA reads as TGTGCCAGCAGTCTACCGTCGGGCAGGGGAAGGTCCGGGGAGCTGTTTTTT. Translation gives CASSLPSGRGRSGELFF.

The chain joins TRBV11-2 to TRBJ2-1, with 7 bases matching TRBD2. V shed 1 base and J 7 bases; nucleotides not matched to a gene: 1. Germline-derived CDR1 and CDR2 are SGHAT and FQNNGV. The CDR3 has 13 amino acids. The CDR3 loop reads CASSLAGGNEQFF. The CDR3 coding sequence is TGTGCCAGCAGCTTAGCGGGGGGAAATGAGCAGTTCTTC. The whole variable domain, filled in from reference TRBV11-2 and TRBJ2-1, reads EAGVAQSPRYKIIEKRQSVAFWCNPISGHATLYWYQQILGQGPKLLIQFQNNGVVDDSQLPKDRFSAERLKGVDSTLKIQPAKLEDSAVYLCASSLAGGNEQFFGPGTRLTVL.

This chain joins TRBV5-4 and TRBJ2-5, with D maybe TRBD2 (5 bases). The V and J ends lost 4 bases and 1 base respectively, with 14 bases between them. The CDR3 runs 15 residues. The germline CDR1 and CDR2 sequences are SGHNT and YYREEE (reference sequence). CDR3 sequence: CASSRSRRPQETQYF. The CDR3 bases are TGTGCCAGCAGCCGGTCCAGGAGGCCCCAAGAGACCCAGTACTTC.

In DNA form, the CDR3 reads TGTGCCAGCAGCTTAGAAGCGGCGAACACTGAAGCTTTCTTT. Its translation is CASSLEAANTEAFF. The chain has TRBV7-9 and TRBJ1-1, with D unclear. The germline CDR1 and CDR2 sequences are SEHNR and FQNEAQ (reference sequence). The CDR3 loop spans 14 amino acids. V dropped 1 base and J dropped 1 base, with 7 bases sitting between them. Filled out from reference TRBV7-9 and TRBJ1-1, the complete variable domain reads DTGVSQNPRHKITKRGQNVTFRCDPISEHNRLYWYRQTLGQGPEFLTYFQNEAQLEKSRLLSDRFSAERPKGSFSTLEIQRTEQGDSAMYLCASSLEAANTEAFFGQGTRLTVV.

The rearrangement uses TRBV5-6 and TRBJ1-4; no definite D call. Germline CDR1 is SGHDT and CDR2 is YYEEEE. Trimming cost V 0 bases and J 10 bases, with 16 bases left between them. The length of the CDR3 is 15 residues. CDR3 protein: CASSLGGGWTGKLFF. CDR3 nucleotide sequence: TGTGCCAGCAGCTTGGGTGGAGGATGGACGGGAAAACTGTTTTTT. Complete variable domain (other parts from reference TRBV5-6 and TRBJ1-4): DAGVTQSPTHLIKTRGQQVTLRCSPKSGHDTVSWYQQALGQGPQFIFQYYEEEERQRGNFPDRFSGHQFPNYSSELNVNALLLGDSALYLCASSLGGGWTGKLFFGSGTQLSVL.

This chain links TRBV5-1 with TRBJ2-3, with TRBD2 matching 10 bases. CDR3 length equals 15 residues. The J segment lost 6 bases and the V segment lost 0 bases, leaving 4 bases of the junction unmatched. The germline V gene has CDR1 SGHRS and CDR2 YFSETQ. This CDR3 is CASSLGSGGLDTQYF. CDR3 coding DNA: TGCGCCAGCAGCTTGGGTAGCGGGGGGTTGGATACGCAGTATTTT.

With regard to this clone: Other DNA sequences within the sample encode an identical CDR3. The chain employs TRBV30 and TRBJ2-1, with 12 bases matching TRBD2. The CDR3 totals 14 residues. V was pared by 5 bases and J by 9 bases, with 8 bases of the junction left unmatched. CDR1 GTSNPN and CDR2 SVGIG come from the germline V gene (reference sequence). The CDR3 bases are TGTGCCTGGCGAGGACTAGCGGGAAGGGGTGAGCAGTTCTTC. Protein product: CAWRGLAGRGEQFF. Full variable domain (outside the CDR3, taken from reference TRBV30 and TRBJ2-1): SQTIHQWPATLVQPVGSPLSLECTVEGTSNPNLYWYRQAAGRGLQLLFYSVGIGQISSEVPQNLSASRPQDRQFILSSKKLLLSDSGFYLCAWRGLAGRGEQFFGPGTRLTVL.

The chain has TRBV29-1 and TRBJ1-1, with D maybe TRBD1 (5 bases). With 4 bases removed from V and 5 bases from J, the gap between germline ends came to 14 bases. Germline V gene data show CDR1 as SQVTM and CDR2 as ANQGSEA. The CDR3 is 13 amino acids. The CDR3 region has the DNA TGCAGCGTTGTAGTCAGGGCGGGAACTGAAGCTTTCTTT. This gives the protein CSVVVRAGTEAFF.